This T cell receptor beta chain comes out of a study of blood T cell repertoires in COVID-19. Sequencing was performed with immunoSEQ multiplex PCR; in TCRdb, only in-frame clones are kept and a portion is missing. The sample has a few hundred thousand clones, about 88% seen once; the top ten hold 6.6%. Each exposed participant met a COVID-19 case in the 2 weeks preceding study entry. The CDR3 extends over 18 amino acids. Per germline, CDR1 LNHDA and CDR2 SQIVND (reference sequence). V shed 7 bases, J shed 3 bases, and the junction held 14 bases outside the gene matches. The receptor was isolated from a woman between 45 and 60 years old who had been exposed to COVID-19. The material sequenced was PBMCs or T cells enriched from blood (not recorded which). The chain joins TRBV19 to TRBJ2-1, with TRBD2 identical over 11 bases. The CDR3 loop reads CASTRTSGPHLIYNEQFF. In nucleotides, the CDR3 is TGTGCCAGTACCAGGACTAGCGGGCCCCATCTAATCTACAATGAGCAGTTCTTC.